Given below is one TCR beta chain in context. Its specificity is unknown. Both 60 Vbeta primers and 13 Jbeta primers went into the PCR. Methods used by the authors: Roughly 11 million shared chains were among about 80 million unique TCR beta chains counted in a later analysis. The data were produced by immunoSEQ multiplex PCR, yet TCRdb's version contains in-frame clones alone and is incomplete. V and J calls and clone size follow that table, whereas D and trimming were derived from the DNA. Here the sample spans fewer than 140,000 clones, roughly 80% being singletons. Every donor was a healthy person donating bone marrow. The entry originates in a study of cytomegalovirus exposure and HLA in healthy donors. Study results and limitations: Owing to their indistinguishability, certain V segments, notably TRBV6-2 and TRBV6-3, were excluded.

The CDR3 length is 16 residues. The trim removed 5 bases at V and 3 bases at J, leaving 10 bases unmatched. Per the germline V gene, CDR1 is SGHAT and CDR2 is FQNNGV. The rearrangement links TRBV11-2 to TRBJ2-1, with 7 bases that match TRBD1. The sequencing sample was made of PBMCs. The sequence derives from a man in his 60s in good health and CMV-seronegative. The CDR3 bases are TGTGCCAGCAGCCCAATTCGACAGGGAAGCTACAATGAGCAGTTCTTC. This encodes CASSPIRQGSYNEQFF.